This TCR beta chain was sequenced during a study of T cell changes during pregnancy in multiple sclerosis. V gave up 4 bases and J gave up 5 bases, with 9 bases separating them. This CDR3 has 12 residues. Germline lookup yields CDR1 SGHNT and CDR2 YYREEE (reference sequence). Here immunoSEQ multiplex PCR was the method, and the copy in TCRdb shows in-frame clones only, minus some. The sample contains 70,000 to 100,000 clones, just under 95% of which appear only once. The sample consisted of peripheral blood, taken in the third trimester of pregnancy. The receptor's source is a female donor in good health, enrolled as a control in a pregnancy study. The chain recombines TRBV5-4 with TRBJ1-1; weak D call: TRBD1 (6 bases). CDR3 sequence (DNA): TGTGCCAGCAGCGCCAGGGGAACTGAAGCTTTCTTT. It specifies CASSARGTEAFF.